Listed below are T cell receptor beta chains from one sample, sequenced in a study of PD-L1 blockade in urothelial cancer. Repertoires were generated with immunoSEQ multiplex PCR, while TCRdb's copy carries only in-frame clones and drops some. Among 30,000 or so clones listed, 80% to 90% were seen once. The source was PBMCs, collected around atezolizumab (anti-PD-L1) treatment. The source of these receptors is an elderly man with urothelial cancer. Both conserved end residues are part of each CDR3. Each record gives: J gene, clone size, V gene, D gene, CDR3 protein, CDR3 DNA. A D gene is named only where the DNA matches it firmly. Expanded clones get a size class; other rows say once, few or many, or leave the size out.

>TRBJ2-1|NA|TRBV11-2|TRBD1
CASSHVPVEIRQGQFF
TGTGCCAGCAGCCACGTACCGGTGGAGATTAGACAGGGGCAGTTCTTC
>TRBJ1-2|NA|TRBV19|NA
CASSFREGNYGYTF
TGTGCCAGTAGTTTCCGGGAGGGAAACTATGGCTACACCTTC
>TRBJ2-3|few|TRBV11-2|NA
CASRTQPGLSTDTQYF
TGTGCCAGCAGAACACAACCGGGACTTAGCACAGATACGCAGTATTTT
>TRBJ2-3|NA|TRBV15|TRBD2
CATSRRSGRNFDTQYF
TGTGCCACCAGCAGACGCAGCGGGAGGAATTTTGATACGCAGTATTTT
>TRBJ2-5|NA|TRBV7-8|TRBD1
CASSLARVRTGQETQYF
TGTGCCAGCAGCTTAGCGAGGGTTAGGACAGGGCAAGAGACCCAGTACTTC
>TRBJ1-4|NA|TRBV10-3|NA
CAISESGARTEKLFF
TGTGCCATCAGTGAGTCTGGGGCAAGAACGGAAAAACTGTTTTTT
>TRBJ2-1|NA|TRBV30|TRBD1
CAWSGQGAGYNEQFF
TGTGCCTGGAGCGGACAGGGGGCGGGGTACAATGAGCAGTTCTTC
>TRBJ2-1|once|TRBV7-7|NA
CASSCGSGCSYNEQFF
TGTGCCAGCAGCTGCGGTAGCGGATGCTCCTACAATGAGCAGTTCTTC
>TRBJ2-5|NA|TRBV5-6|NA
CASSLAGQGRLGKTQYF
TGTGCCAGCAGCTTGGCGGGGCAGGGGCGCCTGGGAAAGACCCAGTACTTC
>TRBJ2-3|once|TRBV7-6|TRBD2
CASSPRSGDTQYF
TGTGCCAGCAGCCCCCGTAGCGGGGATACGCAGTATTTT
>TRBJ1-2|once|TRBV7-8|NA
CASSLDQGGYGGYTF
TGTGCCAGCAGCTTAGACCAGGGAGGTTACGGCGGCTACACCTTC
>TRBJ2-1|once|TRBV6-6|TRBD1
CASSRGSGTADLKQFF
TGTGCCAGCAGTAGGGGGTCCGGGACAGCCGATCTCAAGCAGTTCTTC
>TRBJ1-2|few|TRBV19|TRBD1
CASSTRDRRSYGYTF
TGTGCCAGTAGTACTAGGGACAGGAGGAGCTATGGCTACACCTTC
>TRBJ2-7|NA|TRBV27|NA
CASSSPRDGYEQYF
TGTGCCAGCAGTTCCCCACGGGATGGCTACGAGCAGTACTTC
>TRBJ2-7|NA|TRBV10-1|TRBD2
CASSESPGGRAEYEQYF
TGCGCCAGCAGTGAGTCGCCGGGCGGGAGAGCGGAATACGAGCAGTACTTC
>TRBJ2-1|NA|TRBV16|NA
CASSQAGPAINEQFF
TGTGCCAGCAGCCAGGCAGGGCCCGCCATCAATGAGCAGTTCTTC
>TRBJ2-7|NA|TRBV7-8|TRBD1
CASSFRDRGFDEQYF
TGTGCCAGCAGCTTCCGGGACAGGGGATTCGACGAGCAGTACTTC
>TRBJ2-1|few|TRBV19|NA
CASSTEAGPYNEQFF
TGTGCCAGTAGTACAGAAGCGGGCCCCTACAATGAGCAGTTCTTC
>TRBJ2-1|NA|TRBV2|TRBD2
CASSPGLAGGSEQFF
TGTGCCAGCAGTCCGGGACTAGCGGGAGGGAGTGAGCAGTTCTTC
>TRBJ2-7|NA|TRBV5-1|NA
CASSRGGAPEQYF
TGCGCCAGCAGTCGCGGGGGCGCCCCCGAGCAGTACTTC
>TRBJ2-1|NA|TRBV29-1|NA
CSAQGHLSSYNEQFF
TGCAGCGCACAAGGACACCTGAGCTCCTACAATGAGCAGTTCTTC
>TRBJ2-2|NA|TRBV18|NA
CASSPVDSTGELFF
TGTGCCAGCTCACCCGTGGACAGCACCGGGGAGCTGTTTTTT
>TRBJ1-5|NA|TRBV21-1|NA
CASSKDLRQRNQPQHF
TGTGCCAGCAGCAAAGATCTGAGACAGAGAAATCAGCCCCAGCATTTT
>TRBJ1-1|NA|TRBV11-2|TRBD1
CASSSDRGVSEAFF
TGTGCCAGCAGCTCGGACAGGGGGGTATCTGAAGCTTTCTTT
>TRBJ2-7|NA|TRBV7-2|TRBD2
CASGSSRLAGGTGEQYF
TGTGCCAGCGGATCATCCCGGCTAGCGGGAGGGACGGGCGAGCAGTACTTC
>TRBJ1-1|NA|TRBV2|TRBD1
CASTYSGTGVTEAFF
TGTGCCAGCACCTATTCCGGGACAGGGGTCACTGAAGCTTTCTTT
>TRBJ2-5|NA|TRBV6-5|TRBD2
CASSQRIRGGETQYF
TGTGCCAGCTCACAGCGGATTCGGGGAGGGGAGACCCAGTACTTC
>TRBJ1-1|NA|TRBV18|NA
CASSPVSLGYTEAFF
TGTGCCAGCTCACCCGTTTCCCTCGGGTACACTGAAGCTTTCTTT
>TRBJ1-2|NA|TRBV5-1|TRBD1
CASSPDRARDYTF
TGCGCCAGCAGCCCCGACAGGGCGAGAGACTACACCTTC
>TRBJ2-1|once|TRBV11-3|TRBD2
CASSPERGGYEQFF
TGTGCCAGCAGCCCCGAGCGGGGTGGGTATGAGCAGTTCTTC
>TRBJ2-1|NA|TRBV9|TRBD2
CASSVGIRGGLAGANNEQFF
TGTGCCAGCAGCGTAGGTATTCGGGGGGGACTAGCGGGAGCAAACAATGAGCAGTTCTTC
>TRBJ2-3|NA|TRBV27|TRBD2
CASSFWGGSTADTQYF
TGTGCCAGCAGTTTTTGGGGGGGGTCCACAGCAGATACGCAGTATTTT
>TRBJ2-7|NA|TRBV21-1|NA
CASSKHRVLYEQYF
TGTGCCAGCAGCAAACACAGGGTCCTCTACGAGCAGTACTTC
>TRBJ2-1|NA|TRBV6-1|NA
CASSVLRETGEQFF
TGTGCCAGCAGTGTACTGCGGGAGACAGGTGAGCAGTTCTTC
>TRBJ1-1|NA|TRBV7-8|NA
CASSPGAGLNTEAFF
TGTGCCAGCAGCCCGGGAGCGGGTTTGAACACTGAAGCTTTCTTT
>TRBJ2-4|NA|TRBV7-2|NA
CASSFAENIQYF
TGTGCCAGCAGTTTTGCAGAAAACATTCAGTACTTC
>TRBJ1-3|NA|TRBV6-5|NA
CASQNSGNTIYF
TGTGCCAGCCAGAACTCTGGAAACACCATATATTTT
>TRBJ2-3|NA|TRBV9|TRBD2
CASSVEERGIADTQYF
TGTGCCAGCAGCGTAGAGGAGCGGGGCATCGCAGATACGCAGTATTTT
>TRBJ2-1|NA|TRBV5-5|TRBD2
CASSPRGTQAYNEQFF
TGTGCCAGCAGCCCGCGGGGGACCCAGGCCTACAATGAGCAGTTCTTC
>TRBJ2-1|NA|TRBV25-1|TRBD2
CASRLAGAGYNEQFF
TGTGCCAGCAGGTTAGCGGGAGCCGGCTACAATGAGCAGTTCTTC
>TRBJ2-7|NA|TRBV5-1|TRBD1
CASSEGQGAYEQYF
TGCGCCAGCAGCGAGGGACAGGGGGCCTACGAGCAGTACTTC
>TRBJ2-3|NA|TRBV7-9|NA
CASSLTGKGTDTQYF
TGTGCCAGCAGCTTAACAGGGAAGGGCACAGATACGCAGTATTTT